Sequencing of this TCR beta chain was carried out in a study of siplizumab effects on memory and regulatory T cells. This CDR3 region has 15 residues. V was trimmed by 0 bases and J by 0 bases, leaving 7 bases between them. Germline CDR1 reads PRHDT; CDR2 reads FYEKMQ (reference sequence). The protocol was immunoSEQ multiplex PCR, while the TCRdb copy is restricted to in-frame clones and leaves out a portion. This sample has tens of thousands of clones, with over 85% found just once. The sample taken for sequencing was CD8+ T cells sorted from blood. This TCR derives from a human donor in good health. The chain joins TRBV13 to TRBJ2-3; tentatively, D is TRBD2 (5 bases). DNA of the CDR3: TGTGCCAGCAGCTTAGGTGGGAGAAGCACAGATACGCAGTATTTT. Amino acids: CASSLGGRSTDTQYF.